This T cell receptor (beta chain) is from a study of blood T cell repertoires in COVID-19. Study overall: Spain, Italy and the United States supplied samples that represented acute and convalescent COVID-19. T cells, B-cell-depleted T cells, or PBMCs supplied cDNA or gDNA.

Notes on this clone: Other DNA sequences in the sample encode the same CDR3.

CDR3 length: 12 residues. Trimming cost V 3 bases and J 3 bases, with 8 bases left between them. CDR1 SQVTM and CDR2 ANQGSEA come from the germline V gene. In the source study's methods: Estimated nucleated cell counts came from reference gene primer amplification. The assay was immunoSEQ multiplex PCR, and TCRdb's table has in-frame clones only and misses some. Clone size and V and J calls were adopted from that table, with D and trimming inferred from the DNA. The sample holds approximately 300,000 clones; about nine tenths are singletons and the top ten take approximately 4%. The sequence was obtained from a woman aged 40 to 50 with acute or convalescent COVID-19. Sequencing was carried out using peripheral blood. The chain employs TRBV29-1 and TRBJ1-1; D possibly corresponds to TRBD1 (6 bases). This chain's CDR3 is CSVDRGDTEAFF. CDR3 in DNA: TGCAGCGTTGACAGGGGAGACACTGAAGCTTTCTTT. Looking up the rest from reference TRBV29-1 and TRBJ1-1 gives the full variable domain: SAVISQKPSRDICQRGTSLTIQCQVDSQVTMMFWYRQQPGQSLTLIATANQGSEATYESGFVIDKFPISRPNLTFSTLTVSNMSPEDSSIYLCSVDRGDTEAFFGQGTRLTVV.